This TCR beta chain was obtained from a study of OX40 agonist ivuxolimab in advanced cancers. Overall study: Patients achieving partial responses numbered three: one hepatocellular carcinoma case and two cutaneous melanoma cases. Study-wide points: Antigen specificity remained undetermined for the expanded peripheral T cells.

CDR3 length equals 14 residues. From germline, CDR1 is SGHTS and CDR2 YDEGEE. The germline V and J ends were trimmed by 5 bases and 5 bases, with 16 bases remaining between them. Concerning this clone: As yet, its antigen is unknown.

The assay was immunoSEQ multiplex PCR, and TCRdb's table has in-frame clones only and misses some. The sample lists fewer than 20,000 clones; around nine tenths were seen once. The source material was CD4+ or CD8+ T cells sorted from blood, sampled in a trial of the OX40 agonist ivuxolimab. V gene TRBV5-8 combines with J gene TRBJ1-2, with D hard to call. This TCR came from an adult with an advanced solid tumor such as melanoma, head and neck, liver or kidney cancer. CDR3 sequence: CASRIDPRGYGYTF. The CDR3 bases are TGTGCCAGCAGGATCGACCCGAGAGGGTATGGCTACACCTTC.